A single sample gave rise to the 27 T cell receptor beta chains below, sequenced in a study of blood T cells in healthy people across ages. Combining a sample-barcoded 5' primer with a J-beta primer mix, a second PCR ran for roughly 6 to 12 cycles. MiXCR, run by TCRdb on the 5' RACE reads, gives a single entry per CDR3 protein. The sample lists about 1.8 million distinct CDR3 sequences, about 50% occurring once. Material: blood. Source of these receptors: a middle-aged woman in good health.

This chain links TRBV3-1 with TRBJ1-1; D remains unclear. Germline CDR1 LGHDT, CDR2 YNNKEL (reference sequence). V lost 0 bases and J lost 3, with 14 bases in between. The CDR3 runs to 16 residues. CDR3 residues: CASSQDTGGFDTEAFF. The CDR3 DNA reads as TGTGCCAGCAGCCAAGATACTGGAGGGTTCGACACTGAAGCTTTCTTT. The whole variable domain, remainder taken from reference TRBV3-1 and TRBJ1-1, is DTAVSQTPKYLVTQMGNDKSIKCEQNLGHDTMYWYKQDSKKFLKIMFSYNNKELIINETVPNRFSPKSPDKAHLNLHINSLELGDSAVYFCASSQDTGGFDTEAFFGQGTRLTVV.

The chain combines TRBV7-8 with TRBJ2-3; TRBD2 is a possible D gene (5 bases). Germline CDR1 reads SGHVS; CDR2 reads FQNEAQ. The ends were cut back, 1 base at V and 3 bases at J, with 11 bases in the middle. The CDR3 spans 15 residues. The DNA for the CDR3 is TGTGCCAGCAGCTTAGAATTGAGGGAAACAGATACGCAGTATTTT. Translating gives CASSLELRETDTQYF. Full variable domain (rest looked up from reference TRBV7-8 and TRBJ2-3): GAGVSQSPRYKVAKRGQDVALRCDPISGHVSLFWYQQALGQGPEFLTYFQNEAQLDKSGLPSDRFFAERPEGSVSTLKIQRTQQEDSAVYLCASSLELRETDTQYFGPGTRLTVL.

This chain links TRBV27 with TRBJ1-2; the match to TRBD1 covers 7 bases. There are 16 residues in the CDR3. With 2 bases clipped from V and 5 bases from J, the junction kept 11 bases outside the gene matches. Germline V gene lookup returns CDR1 MNHEY and CDR2 SMNVEV (reference sequence). As DNA, the CDR3 is TGTGCCAGCAGTTTAACAGACAGGGCGGCGAGGTATGGCTACACCTTC. This encodes CASSLTDRAARYGYTF.

The chain links TRBV20-1 to TRBJ1-2; 7 nucleotides line up with TRBD1. Germline loops: CDR1 DFQATT, CDR2 SNEGSKA (reference sequence). CDR3 size: 12 residues. Germline trimming cut 6 bases from V and 8 bases from J; bases unmatched to any gene: 9. The CDR3 coding sequence is TGCAGTGCAAATAACAGGGGCGGCGGCTACACCTTC. As protein: CSANNRGGGYTF.

The chain employs TRBV6-6 and TRBJ2-1, with 12 bases lining up with TRBD2. V lost 4 bases and J lost 7; bases outside the gene matches: 11. The germline V gene has CDR1 MNHNY and CDR2 SVGAGI (reference sequence). The CDR3 loop spans 17 amino acids. CDR3 in DNA: TGTGCCAGCAGTTCTGTACCTAGCGGGGGGGCCGGTAATGAGCAGTTCTTC. Protein sequence: CASSSVPSGGAGNEQFF.

V and J are TRBV7-2 and TRBJ1-4; unclear D gene. CDR1 SGHTA and CDR2 FQGNSA come from the germline V gene. V was cut by 3 bases and J by 4 bases, with 9 bases left in between. This CDR3 is 14 amino acids long. The CDR3 DNA reads TGTGCCAGCAGCTTCTCAGGTCTTAATGAAAAACTGTTTTTT. This codes for CASSFSGLNEKLFF.

This clonotype showed up just a few times. This sequence joins TRBV4-1 and TRBJ2-3; no reliable D call. Trimming removed 1 base from V and 0 bases from J, with 11 bases in between. This CDR3 region has 16 residues. CDR1 is MGHRA, CDR2 YSYEKL, per germline. The CDR3 reads CASSQVEQASTDTQYF. For the CDR3, the DNA is TGCGCCAGCAGCCAAGTTGAGCAAGCTAGCACAGATACGCAGTATTTT.

V and J are TRBV29-1 and TRBJ2-5; D perhaps matches TRBD2 (5 bases). CDR1 and CDR2 from the germline V gene are SQVTM and ANQGSEA. The CDR3 totals 12 residues. V shed 4 bases and J shed 4 bases, with 10 bases lying between them. The CDR3 loop is CSVARERETQYF. As DNA, the CDR3 is TGCAGCGTTGCAAGGGAGCGAGAGACCCAGTACTTC.

The rearrangement uses TRBV10-3 and TRBJ2-7, with D perhaps TRBD1 or TRBD2 (5 bases each). V lost 0 bases to trimming and J lost 7 bases, with 22 bases between them. Germline loops: CDR1 ENHRY, CDR2 SYGVKD. CDR3 length equals 17 residues. CDR3 region: CAISESGDGVSYNEQYF. CDR3 nucleotide sequence: TGTGCCATCAGTGAGTCGGGGGACGGGGTATCCTACAATGAGCAGTACTTC.

This clonotype was counted only a few times. The CDR3 region is CASSQDARGDYEQYF. DNA of the CDR3: TGCGCCAGCAGCCAAGATGCGCGGGGGGACTACGAGCAGTACTTC. This chain uses TRBV4-3 with TRBJ2-7; 8 bases match TRBD2. V lost 0 bases, J lost 3 bases, and 4 bases stayed unmatched. From germline, CDR1 is LGHNA and CDR2 YSLEER. This CDR3 has 15 residues.

The gene calls are TRBV15 and TRBJ2-3; a weak D match, TRBD2 (7 bases). Germline-derived CDR1 and CDR2 are LNHNV and YYDKDF (reference sequence). The CDR3 extends over 16 amino acids. V lost 5 bases, J lost 4 bases, and 19 bases lay in between. CDR3 DNA sequence: TGTGCCACCAGCCTCCCGGGGGGCGCGGACTCAGATACGCAGTATTTT. Encoded protein: CATSLPGGADSDTQYF.

This clonotype was seen a few times. The rearrangement uses TRBV4-3 and TRBJ1-4; no definite D call. Between the trimmed V and J ends, which lost 1 base and 0 bases, there was a span of 6 bases. Germline assignment: CDR1 LGHNA and CDR2 YSLEER. The CDR3 runs to 15 residues. The chain's CDR3 is CASSQAVATNEKLFF. The CDR3 bases are TGCGCCAGCAGCCAAGCGGTTGCAACTAATGAAAAACTGTTTTTT.

The chain uses TRBV20-1 and TRBJ2-1; D is possibly TRBD1 or TRBD2 (5 bases each). Germline-derived CDR1 and CDR2 are DFQATT and SNEGSKA (reference sequence). The V end was cut by 8 bases, the J end by 0 bases, with 14 bases between. There are 14 residues in the CDR3. The CDR3 sequence is CSTTRDPSYNEQFF. CDR3 coding DNA: TGCAGTACCACCAGGGACCCCTCCTACAATGAGCAGTTCTTC.

V gene TRBV20-1 combines with J gene TRBJ2-1; weak D call: TRBD1 (5 bases). Trimming took off 3 bases at V and 10 bases at J, with 22 bases between the two ends. Germline V gene data show CDR1 as DFQATT and CDR2 as SNEGSKA (reference sequence). This CDR3 comprises 15 residues. The CDR3 bases are TGCAGTGCTAGTCTTCCCCTGCGGTGGTCAGGGGAGCAGTTCTTC. Protein sequence: CSASLPLRWSGEQFF.

The chain employs TRBV3-1 and TRBJ2-1, with D perhaps matching TRBD2 (5 bases). V lost 3 bases to trimming and J lost 7 bases, with 13 bases between them. The CDR3 sequence is 14 residues long. Germline V lookup: CDR1 LGHDT, CDR2 YNNKEL (reference sequence). DNA for the CDR3: TGTGCCAGCAGCCAGGACTTCGTAGTGAATGAGCAGTTCTTC. Protein: CASSQDFVVNEQFF.

In this sample, this clonotype turned up a few times. The V call is TRBV6-6, the J call TRBJ2-6; D remains unclear. V lost 0 bases to trimming and J lost 3 bases, with 3 bases between them. Germline CDR1 is MNHNY and CDR2 is SVGAGI (reference sequence). The CDR3 length is 14 residues. The CDR3 reads CASSYSFGANVLTF. As DNA, the CDR3 is TGTGCCAGCAGTTACTCCTTTGGGGCCAACGTCCTGACTTTC.

There are many counts of this clonotype. V and J are TRBV28 and TRBJ2-3; D gene unclear. The CDR3 is 12 amino acids. Germline CDR1 is MDHEN and CDR2 is SYDVKM. The V end lost 8 bases, the J end lost 5 bases, and 11 bases lay between the germline ends. The CDR3 bases are TGTGCCAGCTCCCTGCTGGGAGATACGCAGTATTTT. It encodes CASSLLGDTQYF.

Only a few counts were recorded for this clonotype. The chain links TRBV7-2 to TRBJ2-5, with D possibly called TRBD1 or TRBD2 (7 bases each). V gave up 6 bases and J gave up 2 bases, with 16 bases separating them. CDR3 length equals 15 residues. Germline loops: CDR1 SGHTA, CDR2 FQGNSA. CDR3 loop: CASSLFRGGQETQYF. The CDR3 DNA reads TGTGCCAGCAGTTTATTCAGGGGGGGACAAGAGACCCAGTACTTC.

For this clonotype: The junction departs from germline at one end; a sequencing error may be responsible. The rearrangement links TRBV4-3 to TRBJ2-1; 8 bases are a match to TRBD2. The CDR3 spans 15 residues. Germline V lookup: CDR1 LGHNA, CDR2 YSLEER. In DNA, the CDR3 is TGCGCCGGCAGCCAAGGGGCGGGGGGACACAATGAGCAGTTCTTC. Translated: CAGSQGAGGHNEQFF.

The chain links TRBV20-1 to TRBJ2-5; 10 bases align to TRBD2. The trim removed 5 bases at V and 5 bases at J, leaving 8 bases unmatched. The CDR3 runs to 14 residues. The germline V gene encodes CDR1 DFQATT and CDR2 SNEGSKA (reference sequence). The CDR3 is CSADPSGGQETQYF. DNA of the CDR3: TGCAGTGCTGACCCTAGCGGGGGACAGGAGACCCAGTACTTC.

This clonotype was picked up a small number of times. Relative to the germline gene, one junction end is altered; a read error may explain this. The chain carries TRBV4-3 and TRBJ2-5; no reliable D call. With the DNA end fitting TRBJ2-7 better, the J assignment may be wrong. Germline CDR1 LGHNA, CDR2 YSLEER. The CDR3 totals 12 residues. CDR3 sequence (DNA): TGTGCCAGCAGCCAAGATTATAACGAGCAGTACTTC. Protein sequence: CASSQDYNEQYF.

This chain uses TRBV20-1 with TRBJ2-4, with D possibly matching TRBD2 (5 bases). Trimming pared 3 bases from V and 6 bases from J, leaving 6 bases between. In germline, CDR1 is DFQATT, CDR2 SNEGSKA (reference sequence). The CDR3 covers 11 residues. CDR3 sequence reads: CSASRGNIQYF. CDR3 sequence (DNA): TGCAGTGCTAGCCGGGGAAACATTCAGTACTTC.

There are many counts of this clonotype. The gene calls are TRBV5-1 and TRBJ2-7, with unresolved D. The CDR3 consists of 12 residues. Germline CDR1 is SGHRS and CDR2 is YFSETQ. With 3 bases removed from V and 4 bases from J, the gap between germline ends came to 8 bases. This CDR3 reads CASSSTQYEQYF. DNA of the CDR3: TGCGCCAGCAGCTCGACTCAATACGAGCAGTACTTC.

The chain has TRBV6-6 and TRBJ2-3; D possibly corresponds to TRBD2 (5 bases). This CDR3 region has 13 residues. Germline lookup yields CDR1 MNHNY and CDR2 SVGAGI (reference sequence). Trimming removed 8 bases from V and 8 bases from J, with 17 bases in between. Here the CDR3 DNA reads TGTGCCAGCGGCCCCCGGGAAACGGTTACGCAGTATTTT. Residues: CASGPRETVTQYF.

This chain connects TRBV20-1 to TRBJ2-5; 10 bases line up with TRBD2. This CDR3 has 14 residues. The V gene's germline CDR1 is DFQATT and CDR2 SNEGSKA (reference sequence). Trimming removed 5 bases from V and 4 bases from J; junction bases left unmatched: 7. Here the CDR3 reads CSASAAGGLETQYF. DNA of the CDR3: TGCAGTGCTTCGGCAGCGGGGGGGCTAGAGACCCAGTACTTC.

This clonotype was counted a few times. This chain connects TRBV5-6 to TRBJ2-5; 7 bases map to TRBD1. CDR3 length: 14 amino acids. CDR1 and CDR2 (germline): SGHDT, YYEEEE. V gave up 4 bases and J gave up 6 bases; unmatched junction bases: 9. CDR3 sequence reads: CASSQTGILQTQYF. The CDR3 DNA reads TGTGCCAGCAGCCAGACAGGGATTCTGCAGACCCAGTACTTC. Variable domain in full (rest from reference TRBV5-6 and TRBJ2-5): DAGVTQSPTHLIKTRGQQVTLRCSPKSGHDTVSWYQQALGQGPQFIFQYYEEEERQRGNFPDRFSGHQFPNYSSELNVNALLLGDSALYLCASSQTGILQTQYFGPGTRLLVL.

V gene TRBV24-1 combines with J gene TRBJ2-3, with 7 bases fitting TRBD1. The V segment lost 1 base and the J segment 5 bases; nucleotides outside the gene matches: 2. CDR3 length equals 14 residues. The V gene's germline CDR1 is KGHDR and CDR2 SFDVKD. The DNA of the CDR3 is TGTGCCACCAGTGATTTTCGGACAGGAGATACGCAGTATTTT. Translation gives CATSDFRTGDTQYF.